The 29 T cell receptor beta chains given below trace back to one sample, sequenced in a study of cytomegalovirus exposure and HLA in healthy donors. The PCR had 60 Vbeta and 13 Jbeta primers. TCRdb keeps only in-frame clones here, not all; method: immunoSEQ multiplex PCR. The table shows roughly 160,000 clones, with roughly three quarters occurring only once. The sequenced material came from PBMCs. These receptors originate from a woman aged 50 to 65 in good health and CMV-seropositive.

The V call is TRBV5-6, the J call TRBJ2-5; TRBD2 is a possible D gene (6 bases). Germline CDR1 reads SGHDT; CDR2 reads YYEEEE. The V end lost 2 bases, the J end lost 5 bases, and 19 bases lay between the germline ends. The CDR3 contains 16 residues. This chain's CDR3 is CASSFGRLGVGETQYF. In DNA, the CDR3 is TGTGCCAGCAGCTTTGGTAGACTAGGGGTGGGCGAGACCCAGTACTTC. Full variable domain (missing parts from reference TRBV5-6 and TRBJ2-5): DAGVTQSPTHLIKTRGQQVTLRCSPKSGHDTVSWYQQALGQGPQFIFQYYEEEERQRGNFPDRFSGHQFPNYSSELNVNALLLGDSALYLCASSFGRLGVGETQYFGPGTRLLVL.

The chain is built from TRBV7-2 and TRBJ2-3; 8 bases map to TRBD2. Germline loops: CDR1 SGHTA, CDR2 FQGNSA. Trimming cost V 5 bases and J 5 bases; bases outside gene matches: 15. The CDR3 totals 17 residues. The CDR3 sequence: CASSLHLSGIKGDTQYF. In nucleotides, the CDR3 is TGTGCCAGCAGCCTACACCTTAGCGGGATTAAGGGAGATACGCAGTATTTT.

The table lists this clone with a count of one. The V gene is TRBV25-1, the J gene TRBJ1-2, with 7 positions matching TRBD1. The V segment lost 5 bases and the J segment 2 bases; nucleotides outside the gene matches: 2. The CDR3 covers 13 residues. Germline lookup yields CDR1 MGHDK and CDR2 SYGVNS. In DNA, the CDR3 is TGTGCCAGCAGTTGGGACAGCAACTATGGCTACACCTTC. This codes for CASSWDSNYGYTF.

The chain uses TRBV11-3 and TRBJ1-2, with 9 bases fitting TRBD1. Germline V gene sequence: CDR1 SGHNT, CDR2 YENEEA. Trimming cost V 4 bases and J 3 bases; bases outside gene matches: 12. This CDR3 has 17 amino acids. As DNA, the CDR3 is TGTGCCAGCAGCTCATCCTGGACAGGGGAGGAGCACTATGGCTACACCTTC. Protein product: CASSSSWTGEEHYGYTF.

V gene TRBV9 combines with J gene TRBJ2-1, with TRBD2 matching over 7 bases. The CDR3 extends over 15 amino acids. Germline CDR1 and CDR2: SGDLS and YYNGEE. V shed 0 bases, J shed 7 bases, and the junction held 7 bases outside the gene matches. The CDR3 loop is CASSVGWGGGNEQFF. The CDR3 DNA is TGTGCCAGCAGCGTAGGGTGGGGGGGAGGGAATGAGCAGTTCTTC. Supplemented by reference TRBV9 and TRBJ2-1, the full variable domain reads DSGVTQTPKHLITATGQRVTLRCSPRSGDLSVYWYQQSLDQGLQFLIQYYNGEERAKGNILERFSAQQFPDLHSELNLSSLELGDSALYFCASSVGWGGGNEQFFGPGTRLTVL.

The gene calls are TRBV30 and TRBJ2-1, with D possibly TRBD1 on 6 matching bases. This CDR3 comprises 13 residues. The V and J ends lost 1 base and 7 bases respectively, with 11 bases between them. The germline V gene has CDR1 GTSNPN and CDR2 SVGIG (reference sequence). The CDR3 DNA follows: TGTGCCTGGAGTGGTTTAGGGGGAAATGAGCAGTTCTTC. Protein sequence: CAWSGLGGNEQFF.

Note on this clone: This sample also contains other DNA sequences that code for the same CDR3. The V and J genes are TRBV6-5 and TRBJ1-2; the match to TRBD1 covers 8 bases. Germline V gives CDR1 MNHEY, CDR2 SVGAGI. The CDR3 has 14 residues. V shed 6 bases and J 6 bases; nucleotides not matched to a gene: 9. CDR3 sequence (DNA): TGTGCCAGCAGCCCTACTCGGACAGGGAATGGCTACACCTTC. The encoded protein is CASSPTRTGNGYTF.

The CDR3 nucleotides are TGTGCCAGCAGCTTAGAGGCAACTGGGGCCAACGTCCTGACTTTC. Its translation: CASSLEATGANVLTF. The V call is TRBV11-3, the J call TRBJ2-6; D gene uncertain. The CDR3 sequence is 15 residues long. Germline V gene sequence: CDR1 SGHNT, CDR2 YENEEA. Trimming removed 0 bases at V and 2 bases at J, with 5 bases between.

V is TRBV6-5 and J is TRBJ1-5; a possible D gene is TRBD1 (6 bases). The CDR3 consists of 12 residues. V lost 8 bases and J 4 bases, leaving 9 bases between the germline ends. CDR1 and CDR2 from the germline V gene are MNHEY and SVGAGI. This CDR3 is CASGTSNQPQHF. In DNA, the CDR3 is TGTGCCAGCGGGACATCAAATCAGCCCCAGCATTTT.

The chain carries TRBV28 and TRBJ2-1; D not resolved. This CDR3 has 12 amino acids. CDR1 MDHEN and CDR2 SYDVKM come from the germline V gene. Trimming shortened V by 6 bases and J by 2 bases, and 5 bases separated the two germline ends. Here the CDR3 reads CASRLPYNEQFF. CDR3 DNA: TGTGCCAGCAGGCTACCCTACAATGAGCAGTTCTTC.

The chain recombines TRBV5-1 with TRBJ2-7; the match to TRBD2 covers 8 bases. The CDR3 runs 16 residues. Germline assignment: CDR1 SGHRS and CDR2 YFSETQ. V dropped 0 bases and J dropped 0; count of bases not matched to a gene: 5. CDR3: CASSLVVAGSSYEQYF. DNA for the CDR3: TGCGCCAGCAGCTTGGTAGTAGCGGGGAGCTCCTACGAGCAGTACTTC.

Details on this clone: Other nucleotide sequences from this sample produce the same CDR3. The chain couples TRBV10-3 to TRBJ2-7, with 16 bases lining up with TRBD2. V gave up 6 bases and J gave up 3 bases; unmatched junction bases: 20. There are 21 residues in the CDR3. Germline CDR1 and CDR2: ENHRY and SYGVKD. CDR3: CAISFFLRGLAGGRSNYEQYF. In DNA form, the CDR3 reads TGTGCCATCAGCTTCTTTCTCCGGGGACTAGCGGGGGGGAGATCAAACTACGAGCAGTACTTC.

Turning to this clone: Other DNA sequences from this sample encode an identical CDR3 as well. The V and J genes are TRBV29-1 and TRBJ1-1, with a weak D call TRBD1 (5 bases). Germline values: CDR1 SQVTM, CDR2 ANQGSEA. The CDR3 spans 12 residues. The V gene lost 6 bases and the J gene lost 0 bases, with 8 bases spanning the gap. CDR3 sequence: CSVGGLNTEAFF. The CDR3 DNA follows: TGCAGCGTGGGGGGATTGAACACTGAAGCTTTCTTT.

Details on this clone: This CDR3 is also generated by other DNA sequences in the sample. The genes are TRBV6-5 and TRBJ1-2; no reliable D call. Germline CDR1 is MNHEY and CDR2 is SVGAGI. V was pared by 6 bases and J by 4 bases, with 15 bases between. The CDR3 spans 14 residues. This CDR3 reads CASSPRGGVYGYTF. The CDR3 DNA reads TGTGCCAGCAGCCCCCGGGGAGGTGTCTATGGCTACACCTTC.

This clone was counted only a few times. The chain couples TRBV19 to TRBJ1-2; 9 positions agree with TRBD1. This CDR3 contains 15 residues. Losses at the gene ends were 5 bases for V and 2 bases for J; bases not matched to a gene: 6. Germline CDR1 LNHDA, CDR2 SQIVND (reference sequence). The CDR3 spells CASSSQGAGNYGYTF. In DNA, the CDR3 is TGTGCCAGTAGTTCACAGGGGGCAGGGAACTATGGCTACACCTTC.

The CDR3 here is CASSPRDRGPSTEAFF. The CDR3 DNA sequence: TGTGCCAGTAGTCCCCGGGACAGGGGCCCGAGCACTGAAGCTTTCTTT. The rearrangement joins TRBV19 to TRBJ1-1; 10 nucleotides match TRBD1. This CDR3 comprises 16 residues. CDR1 is LNHDA and CDR2 is SQIVND in the germline V gene (reference sequence). Germline trimming cut 5 bases from V and 4 bases from J; bases unmatched to any gene: 10.

The chain joins TRBV28 to TRBJ2-7, with D possibly being TRBD1 (6 bases). CDR3 length equals 10 residues. The V end lost 8 bases, the J end lost 11 bases, and 13 bases lay between the germline ends. In germline, CDR1 is MDHEN, CDR2 SYDVKM. CDR3 residues: CASGGQSKYF. For the CDR3, the DNA is TGTGCCAGCGGAGGACAGTCGAAGTACTTC.

The chain carries TRBV5-8 and TRBJ1-1; 8 positions agree with TRBD1. Germline-derived CDR1 and CDR2 are SGHTS and YDEGEE. The CDR3 has 14 amino acids. J lost 5 bases, V lost 3 bases, and 6 bases had no gene match. This CDR3 reads CASSSRTGRTEAFF. CDR3 sequence (DNA): TGTGCCAGCAGCTCGCGGACAGGGCGGACTGAAGCTTTCTTT.

Remarks on this clone: At one end the junction does not follow the germline gene, possibly because of a read error. The chain joins TRBV7-7 to TRBJ2-5, with TRBD2 identical over 10 bases. The CDR3 consists of 13 residues. CDR1 is SSHAT, CDR2 FNYEAQ, per germline (reference sequence). CDR3 residues: CASSGTSDGTQYF. The CDR3 DNA is TGTGCTAGCAGCGGGACTAGCGATGGGACCCAGTACTTC.

The chain carries TRBV2 and TRBJ1-2, with D perhaps matching TRBD1 (5 bases). This CDR3 contains 14 residues. Germline V gene lookup returns CDR1 SNHLY and CDR2 FYNNEI. Trimming shortened V by 4 bases and J by 5 bases, and 14 bases separated the two germline ends. CDR3 region: CASSGTGDVYGYTF. CDR3 bases: TGTGCCAGCAGTGGTACGGGGGATGTGTATGGCTACACCTTC.

This clone was counted a single time. V usage is TRBV29-1 and J usage is TRBJ2-3, with 10 bases matching TRBD1. Trimming cost V 7 bases and J 4 bases; bases outside gene matches: 5. This CDR3 region has 13 residues. CDR1 and CDR2 from the germline V gene are SQVTM and ANQGSEA. This CDR3 reads CSAGDRGADTQYF. The CDR3 coding sequence is TGCAGCGCCGGGGACAGGGGAGCAGATACGCAGTATTTT.

This clone was counted a single time. The chain is built from TRBV7-2 and TRBJ1-5, with D perhaps matching TRBD1 (5 bases). Germline V gives CDR1 SGHTA, CDR2 FQGNSA. The CDR3 spans 13 residues. Trimming removed 5 bases at V and 7 bases at J, with 12 bases between. CDR3 loop: CASSAQRQQPQHF. CDR3 DNA sequence: TGTGCCAGCAGCGCCCAAAGACAGCAGCCCCAGCATTTT.

CDR3 sequence: CASSWGTGTYGYTF. CDR3 in DNA: TGTGCCAGCAGCTGGGGGACAGGAACCTATGGCTACACCTTC. The chain recombines TRBV7-9 with TRBJ1-2, with 8 bases fitting TRBD1. CDR1 and CDR2 from the germline V gene are SEHNR and FQNEAQ (reference sequence). The J segment lost 4 bases and the V segment lost 4 bases, leaving 5 bases of the junction unmatched. The CDR3 has 14 amino acids. The whole variable domain, remainder taken from reference TRBV7-9 and TRBJ1-2, is DTGVSQNPRHKITKRGQNVTFRCDPISEHNRLYWYRQTLGQGPEFLTYFQNEAQLEKSRLLSDRFSAERPKGSFSTLEIQRTEQGDSAMYLCASSWGTGTYGYTFGSGTRLTVV.

The chain employs TRBV27 and TRBJ1-1; no clear D gene. This CDR3 contains 16 residues. V dropped 2 bases and J dropped 0 bases, with 13 bases sitting between them. Per the germline V gene, CDR1 is MNHEY and CDR2 is SMNVEV (reference sequence). Here the CDR3 reads CASSLRSRPVNTEAFF. As DNA, the CDR3 is TGTGCCAGCAGTTTAAGGTCCAGGCCGGTGAACACTGAAGCTTTCTTT.

This chain uses TRBV5-1 with TRBJ1-3; a weak D match, TRBD1 (6 bases). The germline V and J ends were trimmed by 6 bases and 0 bases, with 10 bases remaining between them. The CDR3 has 14 residues. Germline CDR1 is SGHRS and CDR2 is YFSETQ. The CDR3 coding sequence is TGCGCCAGCACTCAGGGGAGCTCTGGAAACACCATATATTTT. Residues: CASTQGSSGNTIYF. Based on the CDR3 plus reference TRBV5-1 and TRBJ1-3, the full variable domain is KAGVTQTPRYLIKTRGQQVTLSCSPISGHRSVSWYQQTPGQGLQFLFEYFSETQRNKGNFPGRFSGRQFSNSRSEMNVSTLELGDSALYLCASTQGSSGNTIYFGEGSWLTVV.

This clone was counted a few times. The chain links TRBV7-2 to TRBJ1-5; a possible D gene is TRBD1 (6 bases). Trimming removed 4 bases at V and 4 bases at J, with 23 bases between. This CDR3 contains 18 residues. Germline V gene lookup returns CDR1 SGHTA and CDR2 FQGNSA. The CDR3 coding sequence is TGTGCCAGCAGCTCTCCCTTCGGAACAGGGCCAACTAATCAGCCCCAGCATTTT. Translation: CASSSPFGTGPTNQPQHF. Using reference TRBV7-2 and TRBJ1-5 for the parts outside the CDR3, the full variable domain is GAGVSQSPSNKVTEKGKDVELRCDPISGHTALYWYRQSLGQGLEFLIYFQGNSAPDKSGLPSDRFSAERTGGSVSTLTIQRTQQEDSAVYLCASSSPFGTGPTNQPQHFGDGTRLSIL.

This clone occurred a few times. The chain joins TRBV30 to TRBJ2-5; no firm D call. The DNA end lines up better with TRBJ2-7; the J call may be wrong. CDR3 length: 14 residues. Per germline, CDR1 GTSNPN and CDR2 SVGIG (reference sequence). CDR3 amino acids: CACHPPGFAYEQYF. The CDR3 region has the DNA TGTGCCTGCCACCCACCCGGGTTTGCCTACGAGCAGTACTTC.

This clone was picked up a small number of times. This sequence joins TRBV7-9 and TRBJ2-7; the match to TRBD2 covers 11 bases. Germline CDR1 reads SEHNR; CDR2 reads FQNEAQ (reference sequence). The CDR3 consists of 18 residues. The V segment lost 5 bases and the J segment 7 bases; nucleotides outside the gene matches: 19. This chain's CDR3 is CASSIPSGAGTSGLEQYF. CDR3 DNA sequence: TGTGCCAGCAGCATTCCCTCCGGCGCCGGGACTAGCGGCCTTGAGCAGTACTTC. The full variable domain, in which reference TRBV7-9 and TRBJ2-7 provide the parts outside the CDR3, is DTGVSQNPRHKITKRGQNVTFRCDPISEHNRLYWYRQTLGQGPEFLTYFQNEAQLEKSRLLSDRFSAERPKGSFSTLEIQRTEQGDSAMYLCASSIPSGAGTSGLEQYFGPGTRLTVT.

This clone qualifies as medium-sized. This chain joins TRBV10-3 and TRBJ2-7; 11 nucleotides match TRBD2. The CDR3 is 13 residues long. V shed 6 bases and J 3 bases; nucleotides not matched to a gene: 1. The V gene's germline CDR1 is ENHRY and CDR2 SYGVKD. The CDR3 nucleotides are TGTGCCATCAGACTAGCGGGGGACTACGAGCAGTACTTC. This encodes CAIRLAGDYEQYF.